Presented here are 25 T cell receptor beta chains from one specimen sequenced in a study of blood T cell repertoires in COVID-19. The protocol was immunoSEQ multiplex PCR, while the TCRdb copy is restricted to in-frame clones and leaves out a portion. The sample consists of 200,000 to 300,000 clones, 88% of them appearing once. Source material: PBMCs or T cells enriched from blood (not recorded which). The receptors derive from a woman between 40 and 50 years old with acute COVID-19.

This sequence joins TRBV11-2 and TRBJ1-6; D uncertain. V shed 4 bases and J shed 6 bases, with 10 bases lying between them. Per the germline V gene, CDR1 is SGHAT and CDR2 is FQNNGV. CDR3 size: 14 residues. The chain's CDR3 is CASSSTRGNSPLHF. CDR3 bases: TGTGCCAGCAGCTCGACACGGGGTAATTCACCCCTCCACTTT.

CDR3 DNA sequence: TGTGCCAGTAGTTCCCGACTAGCGGGAGGGCGTCGGGAGACCCAGTACTTC. Amino acid sequence: CASSSRLAGGRRETQYF. The chain couples TRBV19 to TRBJ2-5, with 14 bases that match TRBD2. V was clipped by 5 bases and J by 5 bases; unmatched bases: 10. Germline V gives CDR1 LNHDA, CDR2 SQIVND (reference sequence). This CDR3 has 17 amino acids.

The CDR3 nucleotides are TGTGCCACCAGACCGACAGGGGCGAACACTGAAGCTTTCTTT. Its protein product is CATRPTGANTEAFF. The rearrangement links TRBV24-1 to TRBJ1-1; TRBD1 aligns across 8 bases. The length of the CDR3 is 14 residues. The germline V gene has CDR1 KGHDR and CDR2 SFDVKD. J gave up 1 base and V 7 bases, and 4 bases lay outside the gene matches.

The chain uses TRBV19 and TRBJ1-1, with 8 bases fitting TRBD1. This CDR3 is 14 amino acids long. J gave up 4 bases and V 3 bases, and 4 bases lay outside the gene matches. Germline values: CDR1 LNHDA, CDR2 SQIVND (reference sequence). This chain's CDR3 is CASSIRTGSTEAFF. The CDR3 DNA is TGTGCCAGTAGTATTAGGACAGGGAGCACTGAAGCTTTCTTT.

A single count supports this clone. CDR3 loop: CASSYVGTNSPLHF. Here the CDR3 DNA reads TGTGCCAGCAGCTACGTCGGTACCAATTCACCCCTCCACTTT. The gene calls are TRBV5-8 and TRBJ1-6; D unresolved. The germline gives CDR1 SGHTS, CDR2 YDEGEE. This CDR3 spans 14 amino acids. Between the trimmed V and J ends, which lost 3 bases and 7 bases, there was a span of 11 bases.

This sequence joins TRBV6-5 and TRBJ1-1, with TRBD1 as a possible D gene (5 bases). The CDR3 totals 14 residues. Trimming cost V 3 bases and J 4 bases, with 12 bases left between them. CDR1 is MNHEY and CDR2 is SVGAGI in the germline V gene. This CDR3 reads CASSYGGIGTEAFF. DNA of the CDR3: TGTGCCAGCAGTTATGGGGGGATCGGCACTGAAGCTTTCTTT.

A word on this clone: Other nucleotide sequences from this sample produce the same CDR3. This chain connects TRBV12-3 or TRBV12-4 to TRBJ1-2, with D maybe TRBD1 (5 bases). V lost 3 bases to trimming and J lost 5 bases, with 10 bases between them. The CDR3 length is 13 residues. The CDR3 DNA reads TGTGCCAGCAGTTTGGCGGGGGGGTATGGCTACACCTTC. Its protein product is CASSLAGGYGYTF.

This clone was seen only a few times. DNA for the CDR3: TGTGCCATCACCCCCCAGGGGGGAAGCACAGATACGCAGTATTTT. It specifies CAITPQGGSTDTQYF. The V gene is TRBV10-3, the J gene TRBJ2-3; a possible D gene is TRBD1 (7 bases). CDR1 ENHRY and CDR2 SYGVKD come from the germline V gene. Trimming removed 7 bases from V and 0 bases from J, with 14 bases in between. This CDR3 region has 15 residues.

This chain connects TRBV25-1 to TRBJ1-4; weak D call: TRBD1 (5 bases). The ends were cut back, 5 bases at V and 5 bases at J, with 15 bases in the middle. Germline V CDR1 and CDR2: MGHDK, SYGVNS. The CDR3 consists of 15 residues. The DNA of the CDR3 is TGTGCCAGCAGTCCCGGGACTACCCAAAATGAAAAACTGTTTTTT. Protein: CASSPGTTQNEKLFF. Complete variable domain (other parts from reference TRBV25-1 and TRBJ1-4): EADIYQTPRYLVIGTGKKITLECSQTMGHDKMYWYQQDPGMELHLIHYSYGVNSTEKGDLSSESTVSRIRTEHFPLTLESARPSHTSQYLCASSPGTTQNEKLFFGSGTQLSVL.

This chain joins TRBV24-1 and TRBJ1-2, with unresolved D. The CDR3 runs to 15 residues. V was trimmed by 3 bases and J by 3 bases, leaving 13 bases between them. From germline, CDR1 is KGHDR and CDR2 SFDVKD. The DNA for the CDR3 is TGTGCCACCAGTGATCCCAGGAGGTCCGACTATGGCTACACCTTC. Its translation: CATSDPRRSDYGYTF.

CDR3 protein: CASSFRGQGAGEETQYF. The CDR3 region has the DNA TGTGCCAGCAGCTTCAGGGGACAGGGTGCGGGGGAAGAGACCCAGTACTTC. The rearrangement links TRBV7-2 to TRBJ2-5; 9 nucleotides agree with TRBD1. CDR1 is SGHTA, CDR2 FQGNSA, per germline. V lost 3 bases, J lost 3 bases, and 11 bases stayed unmatched. CDR3 size: 17 residues.

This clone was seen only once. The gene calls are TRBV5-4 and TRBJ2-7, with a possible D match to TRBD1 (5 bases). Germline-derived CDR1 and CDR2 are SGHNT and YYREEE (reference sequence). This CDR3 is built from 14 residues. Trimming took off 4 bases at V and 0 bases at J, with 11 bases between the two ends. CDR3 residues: CASSPDMSSYEQYF. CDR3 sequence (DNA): TGTGCCAGCAGCCCGGACATGAGCTCCTACGAGCAGTACTTC.

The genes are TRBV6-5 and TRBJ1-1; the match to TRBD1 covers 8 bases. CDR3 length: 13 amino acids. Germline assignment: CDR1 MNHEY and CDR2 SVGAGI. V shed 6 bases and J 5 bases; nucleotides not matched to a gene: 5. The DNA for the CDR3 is TGTGCCAGCAGGGACAGGGAAATGACTGAAGCTTTCTTT. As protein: CASRDREMTEAFF.

The CDR3 region has the DNA TGTGCCAGCAGTTCTCGGACAGGTGCTTTCTTT. Protein: CASSSRTGAFF. The rearrangement uses TRBV3-1 (or the pseudogene TRBV3-2) and TRBJ1-1; 7 bases fit TRBD1. The CDR3 runs to 11 residues. V was clipped by 6 bases and J by 11 bases; unmatched bases: 6. Germline CDR1 and CDR2: LGHDT and YNNKEL (reference sequence).

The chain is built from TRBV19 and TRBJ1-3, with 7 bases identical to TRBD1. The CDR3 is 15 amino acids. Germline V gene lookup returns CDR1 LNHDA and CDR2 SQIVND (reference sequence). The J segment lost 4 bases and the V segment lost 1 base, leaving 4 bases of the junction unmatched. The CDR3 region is CASSIGTGAGNTIYF. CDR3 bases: TGTGCCAGTAGTATAGGGACAGGAGCCGGAAACACCATATATTTT.

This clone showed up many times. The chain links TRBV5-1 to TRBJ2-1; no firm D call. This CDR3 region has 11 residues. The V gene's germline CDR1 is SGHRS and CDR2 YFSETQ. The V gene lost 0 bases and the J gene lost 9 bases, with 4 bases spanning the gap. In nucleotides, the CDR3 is TGCGCCAGCAGCTTGGCCGGTGAGCAGTTCTTC. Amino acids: CASSLAGEQFF.

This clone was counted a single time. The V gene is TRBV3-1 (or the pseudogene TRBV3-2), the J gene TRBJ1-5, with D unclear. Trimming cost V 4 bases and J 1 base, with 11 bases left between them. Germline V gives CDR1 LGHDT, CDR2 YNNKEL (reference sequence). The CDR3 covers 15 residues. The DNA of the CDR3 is TGTGCCAGCAGCCCCACTAGGGCAAGCAATCAGCCCCAGCATTTT. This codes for CASSPTRASNQPQHF.

For the CDR3, the DNA is TGTGCCAGCAGCTTGGGGGGGGACAGGGTTGCCGGGGAGCTGTTTTTT. Its translation is CASSLGGDRVAGELFF. The chain couples TRBV5-4 to TRBJ2-2; 9 bases match TRBD1. The germline CDR1 and CDR2 sequences are SGHNT and YYREEE (reference sequence). The V gene end was trimmed by 0 bases and the J gene end by 6 bases; junction bases not matched to a gene: 6. The length of the CDR3 is 16 residues. Using reference TRBV5-4 and TRBJ2-2 for the parts outside the CDR3, the full variable domain is ETGVTQSPTHLIKTRGQQVTLRCSSQSGHNTVSWYQQALGQGPQFIFQYYREEENGRGNFPPRFSGLQFPNYSSELNVNALELDDSALYLCASSLGGDRVAGELFFGEGSRLTVL.

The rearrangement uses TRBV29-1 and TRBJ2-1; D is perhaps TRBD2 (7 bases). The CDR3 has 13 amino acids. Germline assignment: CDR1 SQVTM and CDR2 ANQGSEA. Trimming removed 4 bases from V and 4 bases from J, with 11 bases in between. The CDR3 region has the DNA TGCAGCGTTGCTAGGGGGGGGTACAATGAGCAGTTCTTC. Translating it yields CSVARGGYNEQFF.

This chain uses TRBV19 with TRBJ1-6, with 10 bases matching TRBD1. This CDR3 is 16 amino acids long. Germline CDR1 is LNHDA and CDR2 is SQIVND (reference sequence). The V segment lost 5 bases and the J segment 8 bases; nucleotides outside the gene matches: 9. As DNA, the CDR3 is TGTGCCAGTAGTTCTCGACAGGGGGCCATCTATTCACCCCTCCACTTT. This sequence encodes CASSSRQGAIYSPLHF.

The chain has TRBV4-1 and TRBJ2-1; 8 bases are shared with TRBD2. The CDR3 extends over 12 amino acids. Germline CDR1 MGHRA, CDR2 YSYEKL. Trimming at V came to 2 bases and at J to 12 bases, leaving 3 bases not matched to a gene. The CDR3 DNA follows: TGCGCCAGCAGCCAATTCGGGAGGGGGCAGTTCTTC. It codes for CASSQFGRGQFF.

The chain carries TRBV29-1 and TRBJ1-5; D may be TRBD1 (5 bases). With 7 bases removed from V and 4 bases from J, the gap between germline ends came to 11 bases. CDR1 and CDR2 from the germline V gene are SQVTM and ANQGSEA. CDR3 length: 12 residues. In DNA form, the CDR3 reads TGCAGCGCCAAGGACACTAATCAGCCCCAGCATTTT. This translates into CSAKDTNQPQHF.

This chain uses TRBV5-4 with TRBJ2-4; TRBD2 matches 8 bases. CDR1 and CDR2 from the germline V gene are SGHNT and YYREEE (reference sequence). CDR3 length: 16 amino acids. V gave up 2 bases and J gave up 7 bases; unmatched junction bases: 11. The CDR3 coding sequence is TGTGCCAGCAGCTTCCCAACCGGGACTAGAGACAACATTCAGTACTTC. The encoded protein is CASSFPTGTRDNIQYF.

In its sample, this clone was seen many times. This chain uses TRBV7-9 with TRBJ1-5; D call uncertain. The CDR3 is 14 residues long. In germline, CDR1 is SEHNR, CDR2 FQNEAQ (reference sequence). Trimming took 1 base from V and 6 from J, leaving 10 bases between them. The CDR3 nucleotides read TGTGCCAGCAGCTTAGGAGGGTTTGGTCAGCCCCAGCATTTT. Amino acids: CASSLGGFGQPQHF.

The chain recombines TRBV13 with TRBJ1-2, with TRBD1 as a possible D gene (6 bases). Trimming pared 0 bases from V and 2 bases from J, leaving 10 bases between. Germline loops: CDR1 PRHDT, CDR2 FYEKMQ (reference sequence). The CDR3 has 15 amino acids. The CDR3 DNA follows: TGTGCCAGCAGCTTAGGGACAGGCCAAAACTATGGCTACACCTTC. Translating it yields CASSLGTGQNYGYTF.